A few counts support the clone carrying this TCR beta chain. What it binds is unknown. V shed 5 bases and J 1 base; nucleotides not matched to a gene: 2. The CDR3 has 13 amino acids. Germline V gene sequence: CDR1 SQVTM, CDR2 ANQGSEA. These data originate in a study of CD8 T cells in Susac syndrome. In the study overall: When blood was collected, patients with Susac syndrome were therapy-naive, were taking corticosteroids, or were receiving intravenous immunoglobulin alone. Study-wide points: The CD4+ T cell repertoires of Susac syndrome were found to show no clonal expansion.

Random hexamers were used to reverse transcribe an amount of about 0.5 to 1 ug RNA. TCRdb passed the immunoSEQ multiplex PCR reads through MiXCR, listing each CDR3 protein once. This sample yields 95,000 to 150,000 distinct CDR3 sequences, of which 96% are seen a single time; roughly 0.14% belongs to the top ten. Sequenced sample: CD4+ T cells from PBMCs. The genes are TRBV29-1 and TRBJ2-7; TRBD2 matches 10 bases. The receptor comes from a human donor with Susac syndrome. In DNA, the CDR3 is TGCAGCGTTCGGACTAGCGGATCCTACGAGCAGTACTTC. This sequence encodes CSVRTSGSYEQYF.